Sequencing of this T cell receptor beta chain was carried out in a study of cytomegalovirus exposure and HLA in healthy donors. A multiplex PCR was run with 60 Vbeta primers and 13 Jbeta primers. Sequencing was performed with immunoSEQ multiplex PCR; in TCRdb, only in-frame clones are kept and a portion is missing. This table has hundreds of thousands of clones, around 76% appearing once. The TCR was taken from a man aged 18 to 29 in good health and CMV-seronegative. Sequencing was performed on PBMCs.

CDR3 residues: CASSRLTGTKNIQYF. Written as DNA, the CDR3 is TGCGCCAGCAGCCGCCTGACAGGGACAAAAAACATTCAGTACTTC. The V gene is TRBV4-1, the J gene TRBJ2-4, with 7 bases lining up with TRBD1. The CDR3 runs 15 residues. Germline V CDR1 and CDR2: MGHRA, YSYEKL. V was pared by 4 bases and J by 4 bases, with 7 bases of the junction left unmatched.